This entry is about one T cell receptor (beta chain). Its antigen is not known. Additional DNA sequences in this sample encode the identical CDR3. This record comes from a study of cytomegalovirus exposure and HLA in healthy donors. Study-level background: Ancestry clustering placed about 86% of some 400 genotyped donors in the Caucasian-associated cluster. Findings of the study overall: Listed as cytomegalovirus-associated were about 160 TCR beta chains.

Researchers ran the PCR with 60 Vbeta and 13 Jbeta primers. Clones were sequenced by immunoSEQ multiplex PCR, and TCRdb holds only the in-frame ones, with some missing. The sample includes some 180,000 clones, roughly 82% seen only once; the top ten take roughly 1.4%. Germline-derived CDR1 and CDR2 are LGHNA and YSLEER. Trimming removed 0 bases from V and 4 bases from J; junction bases left unmatched: 5. This CDR3 has 15 residues. This receptor was taken from a man aged 40-49 years in good health and CMV-seronegative. The specimen was PBMCs. The chain has TRBV4-3 and TRBJ2-5, with TRBD2 matching over 7 bases. CDR3: CASSQDPGGGETQYF. The CDR3 coding sequence is TGCGCCAGCAGCCAAGACCCAGGCGGGGGAGAGACCCAGTACTTC.